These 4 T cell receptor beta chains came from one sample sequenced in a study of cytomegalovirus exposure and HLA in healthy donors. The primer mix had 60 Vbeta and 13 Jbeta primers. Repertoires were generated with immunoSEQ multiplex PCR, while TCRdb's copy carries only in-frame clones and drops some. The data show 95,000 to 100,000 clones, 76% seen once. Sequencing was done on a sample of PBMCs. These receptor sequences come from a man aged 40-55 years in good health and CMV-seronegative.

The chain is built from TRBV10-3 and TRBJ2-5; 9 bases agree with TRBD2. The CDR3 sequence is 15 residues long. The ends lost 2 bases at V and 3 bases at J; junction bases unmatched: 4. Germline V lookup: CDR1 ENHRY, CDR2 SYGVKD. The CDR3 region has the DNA TGTGCCATCAGTGAGATGGGACTAGCAGAAGAGACCCAGTACTTC. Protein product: CAISEMGLAEETQYF.

The CDR3 DNA reads as TGTGCCAGCAGCTCCTCACCCAGGACTAGCGGGAGTTCCTACGAGCAGTACTTC. This encodes CASSSSPRTSGSSYEQYF. The chain couples TRBV7-6 to TRBJ2-7, with 13 bases that match TRBD2. V shed 4 bases, J shed 1 base, and the junction held 10 bases outside the gene matches. This CDR3 comprises 18 residues. Germline lookup yields CDR1 SGHVS and CDR2 FNYEAQ. Using reference TRBV7-6 and TRBJ2-7 for the parts outside the CDR3, the full variable domain is GAGVSQSPRYKVTKRGQDVALRCDPISGHVSLYWYRQALGQGPEFLTYFNYEAQQDKSGLPNDRFSAERPEGSISTLTIQRTEQRDSAMYRCASSSSPRTSGSSYEQYFGPGTRLTVT.

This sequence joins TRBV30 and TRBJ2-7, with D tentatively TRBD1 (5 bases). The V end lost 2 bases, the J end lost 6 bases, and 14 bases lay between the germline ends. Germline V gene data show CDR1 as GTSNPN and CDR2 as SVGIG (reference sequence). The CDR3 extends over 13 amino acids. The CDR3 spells CAWSSMTASEQYF. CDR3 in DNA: TGTGCCTGGAGTTCTATGACAGCCTCCGAGCAGTACTTC.

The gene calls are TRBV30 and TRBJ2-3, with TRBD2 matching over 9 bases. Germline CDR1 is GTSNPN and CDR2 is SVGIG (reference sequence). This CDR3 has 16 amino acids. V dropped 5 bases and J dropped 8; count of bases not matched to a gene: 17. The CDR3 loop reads CAWGRGTSQGEGTQYF. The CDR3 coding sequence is TGTGCCTGGGGGAGAGGGACTAGCCAAGGTGAGGGTACGCAGTATTTT.